What follows are 28 T cell receptor beta chains derived from one specimen sequenced in a study of neoadjuvant anti-PD-1 for oral cavity cancer. TCRdb keeps only in-frame clones here, not all; method: immunoSEQ multiplex PCR. This sample has tens of thousands of clones, with about 86% found just once. The sample in question was PBMCs, obtained before nivolumab (anti-PD-1) treatment. The receptors shown here come from a person between 40 and 85 years old with oral cavity squamous cell carcinoma.

The chain combines TRBV5-4 with TRBJ1-2; no firm D call. V was trimmed by 7 bases and J by 1 base, leaving 17 bases between them. The CDR3 is 15 amino acids. From germline, CDR1 is SGHNT and CDR2 YYREEE (reference sequence). The CDR3 is CASSLMIKDNYGYTF. The CDR3 DNA reads TGTGCCAGCTCGCTCATGATCAAGGATAACTATGGCTACACCTTC.

V gene TRBV29-1 combines with J gene TRBJ2-3; D unresolved. The CDR3 spans 13 residues. Germline V gives CDR1 SQVTM, CDR2 ANQGSEA. V was shortened by 7 bases and J by 4 bases, with 15 bases between the two germline ends. The CDR3 bases are TGCAGCGGGACGGGCCCGGCCGCAGATACGCAGTATTTT. Its protein product is CSGTGPAADTQYF.

The chain recombines TRBV5-1 with TRBJ2-3, with D unclear. Trimming stripped 0 bases from V and 2 bases from J, with 10 bases between. The germline V gene encodes CDR1 SGHRS and CDR2 YFSETQ. The CDR3 contains 15 residues. DNA for the CDR3: TGCGCCAGCAGCTTGGATTTCGTACTCACAGATACGCAGTATTTT. Protein sequence: CASSLDFVLTDTQYF.

The rearrangement uses TRBV6-5 and TRBJ1-3; D ambiguous. Looked up from germline, CDR1 is MNHEY and CDR2 is SVGAGI. The CDR3 covers 16 residues. V lost 3 bases to trimming and J lost 0 bases, with 12 bases between them. CDR3 coding DNA: TGTGCCAGCAGTTATTCTCCAGGTTTCTCTGGAAACACCATATATTTT. This gives the protein CASSYSPGFSGNTIYF.

The rearrangement uses TRBV9 and TRBJ2-2; D might be TRBD2 (5 bases). The CDR3 is made up of 19 amino acids. CDR1 and CDR2 from the germline V gene are SGDLS and YYNGEE. Trimming took off 2 bases at V and 1 base at J, with 21 bases between the two ends. CDR3 protein: CASSVRPPGYGGNTGELFF. The CDR3 DNA follows: TGTGCCAGCAGCGTCCGACCTCCGGGGTACGGAGGGAACACCGGGGAGCTGTTTTTT.

V usage is TRBV9 and J usage is TRBJ2-6; no clear D gene. The ends were cut back, 4 bases at V and 4 bases at J, with 9 bases in the middle. The CDR3 contains 14 residues. Germline V gives CDR1 SGDLS, CDR2 YYNGEE. The CDR3 protein is CASSSARGANVLTF. CDR3 nucleotide sequence: TGTGCCAGCAGCTCGGCGCGGGGGGCCAACGTCCTGACTTTC.

The chain employs TRBV5-6 and TRBJ1-2, with a possible D match to TRBD1 (5 bases). The V end was cut by 4 bases, the J end by 4 bases, with 20 bases between. CDR3 length: 16 amino acids. In germline, CDR1 is SGHDT, CDR2 YYEEEE. The CDR3 region has the DNA TGTGCCAGCAGCGCCACTAGGGGCCTCCCTGGCTATGGCTACACCTTC. Its protein product is CASSATRGLPGYGYTF.

The chain has TRBV7-2 and TRBJ2-7; D remains unclear. The CDR3 contains 12 residues. The germline V gene has CDR1 SGHTA and CDR2 FQGNSA. The V end lost 1 base, the J end lost 6 bases, and 7 bases lay between the germline ends. Here the CDR3 reads CASSLGIVEQYF. The CDR3 DNA is TGTGCCAGCAGCTTAGGGATTGTCGAGCAGTACTTC. Full variable domain (missing parts from reference TRBV7-2 and TRBJ2-7): GAGVSQSPSNKVTEKGKDVELRCDPISGHTALYWYRQSLGQGLEFLIYFQGNSAPDKSGLPSDRFSAERTGGSVSTLTIQRTQQEDSAVYLCASSLGIVEQYFGPGTRLTVT.

This sequence joins TRBV4-2 and TRBJ1-2; D gene unclear. This CDR3 is built from 16 residues. Germline V gene lookup returns CDR1 LGHNA and CDR2 YNFKEQ. Trimming took 0 bases from V and 2 from J, leaving 13 bases between them. As DNA, the CDR3 is TGTGCCAGCAGCCAAGATAGAGGGAATCGGAACTATGGCTACACCTTC. As protein: CASSQDRGNRNYGYTF.

The chain has TRBV7-9 and TRBJ2-7; D gene unclear. The germline V gene encodes CDR1 SEHNR and CDR2 FQNEAQ (reference sequence). CDR3 length: 14 residues. V was cut by 5 bases and J by 4 bases, with 15 bases left in between. CDR3 bases: TGTGCCAGCAGCCCCCCCGTTGCGAAGTACGAGCAGTACTTC. It specifies CASSPPVAKYEQYF.

The rearrangement uses TRBV7-9 and TRBJ1-2, with D possibly TRBD1 on 6 matching bases. From germline, CDR1 is SEHNR and CDR2 FQNEAQ (reference sequence). With 1 base removed from V and 1 base from J, the gap between germline ends came to 13 bases. The CDR3 consists of 16 residues. Here the CDR3 DNA reads TGTGCCAGCAGCTTAGTCTCAGGGGCCCTTAACTATGGCTACACCTTC. Its protein product is CASSLVSGALNYGYTF.

The chain combines TRBV4-2 with TRBJ2-5; tentatively, D is TRBD1 (5 bases). The CDR3 is made up of 15 amino acids. In germline, CDR1 is LGHNA, CDR2 YNFKEQ. V was shortened by 0 bases and J by 3 bases, with 11 bases between the two germline ends. The CDR3 loop reads CASSQEATEKETQYF. The CDR3 DNA reads as TGTGCCAGCAGCCAAGAGGCGACAGAGAAAGAGACCCAGTACTTC.

This clone has only a few counts. The rearrangement joins TRBV28 to TRBJ1-2; D gene uncertain. The germline gives CDR1 MDHEN, CDR2 SYDVKM. There are 14 residues in the CDR3. With 5 bases removed from V and 4 bases from J, the gap between germline ends came to 14 bases. The CDR3 bases are TGTGCCAGCAGTACGGGCCACAAGTCCTATGGCTACACCTTC. Its translation is CASSTGHKSYGYTF.

V gene TRBV15 combines with J gene TRBJ1-1; possibly TRBD1 for D (6 bases). Germline lookup yields CDR1 LNHNV and CDR2 YYDKDF (reference sequence). The CDR3 has 16 amino acids. Trimming took off 1 base at V and 0 bases at J, with 12 bases between the two ends. CDR3 DNA: TGTGCCACCAGCAGAGGAGCAGGGGTGTTGAACACTGAAGCTTTCTTT. Its protein is CATSRGAGVLNTEAFF. Variable domain in full (rest from reference TRBV15 and TRBJ1-1): DAMVIQNPRYQVTQFGKPVTLSCSQTLNHNVMYWYQQKSSQAPKLLFHYYDKDFNNEADTPDNFQSRRPNTSFCFLDIRSPGLGDTAMYLCATSRGAGVLNTEAFFGQGTRLTVV.

The chain couples TRBV2 to TRBJ2-1; a possible D gene is TRBD2 (7 bases). The CDR3 length is 16 residues. Germline V gene lookup returns CDR1 SNHLY and CDR2 FYNNEI. Trimming stripped 2 bases from V and 8 bases from J, with 19 bases between. This CDR3 is CASSESGLGGIYEQFF. CDR3 sequence (DNA): TGTGCCAGCAGTGAATCCGGACTAGGGGGAATCTATGAGCAGTTCTTC. The complete variable domain, with remaining parts taken from reference TRBV2 and TRBJ2-1, reads EPEVTQTPSHQVTQMGQEVILRCVPISNHLYFYWYRQILGQKVEFLVSFYNNEISEKSEIFDDQFSVERPDGSNFTLKIRSTKLEDSAMYFCASSESGLGGIYEQFFGPGTRLTVL.

V gene TRBV13 combines with J gene TRBJ2-2; 11 positions agree with TRBD2. J lost 4 bases, V lost 1 base, and 5 bases had no gene match. CDR1 PRHDT and CDR2 FYEKMQ come from the germline V gene (reference sequence). CDR3 length: 17 residues. CDR3 residues: CASSLALAGGFTGELFF. CDR3 DNA sequence: TGTGCCAGCAGCTTAGCCCTAGCGGGAGGCTTCACCGGGGAGCTGTTTTTT.

This clone was seen a single time. The chain carries TRBV4-1 and TRBJ2-7, with D possibly being TRBD1 (5 bases). The V gene lost 0 bases and the J gene lost 7 bases, with 19 bases spanning the gap. Germline CDR1 MGHRA, CDR2 YSYEKL. This CDR3 is 16 amino acids long. CDR3 nucleotides: TGCGCCAGCAGCCAAGAAGGTAGGGGCCGCCGAGAAGAGCAGTACTTC. Amino acids: CASSQEGRGRREEQYF.

The chain links TRBV7-8 to TRBJ2-7; maybe TRBD1 (7 bases). The CDR3 spans 15 residues. In germline, CDR1 is SGHVS, CDR2 FQNEAQ. Trimming removed 1 base from V and 7 bases from J, with 17 bases in between. CDR3 sequence (DNA): TGTGCCAGCAGCTTAGGTCGTCTATCAGGGGGGGAGCAGTACTTC. Amino acids: CASSLGRLSGGEQYF. The complete variable domain, with remaining parts taken from reference TRBV7-8 and TRBJ2-7, reads GAGVSQSPRYKVAKRGQDVALRCDPISGHVSLFWYQQALGQGPEFLTYFQNEAQLDKSGLPSDRFFAERPEGSVSTLKIQRTQQEDSAVYLCASSLGRLSGGEQYFGPGTRLTVT.

This chain connects TRBV29-1 to TRBJ2-3; D remains ambiguous. The V and J ends lost 3 bases and 4 bases respectively, with 8 bases between them. CDR1 is SQVTM and CDR2 is ANQGSEA in the germline V gene. The CDR3 is made up of 12 amino acids. The CDR3 DNA is TGCAGCGTTGATTTAGGCGCAGATACGCAGTATTTT. Encoded protein: CSVDLGADTQYF.

This sequence joins TRBV6-6 and TRBJ1-5; no definite D call. Germline values: CDR1 MNHNY, CDR2 SVGAGI (reference sequence). This CDR3 comprises 15 residues. The germline V and J ends were trimmed by 6 bases and 1 base, with 13 bases remaining between them. The CDR3 bases are TGTGCCAGCAGGCCTGGCGGCGAGAGCAATCAGCCCCAGCATTTT. Translation gives CASRPGGESNQPQHF.

CDR3 sequence: CASSGAAGSYNEQFF. The CDR3 DNA follows: TGTGCCAGCAGCGGCGCCGCTGGGTCCTACAATGAGCAGTTCTTC. The chain combines TRBV9 with TRBJ2-1; no firm D call. Germline CDR1 reads SGDLS; CDR2 reads YYNGEE. This CDR3 is 15 amino acids long. V lost 3 bases and J 1 base, leaving 11 bases between the germline ends.

This clone was counted only a few times. The V and J genes are TRBV30 and TRBJ1-5, with D hard to call. The V gene's germline CDR1 is GTSNPN and CDR2 SVGIG (reference sequence). V dropped 0 bases and J dropped 5 bases, with 8 bases sitting between them. The CDR3 runs 13 residues. CDR3 sequence: CAWSVQHDQPQHF. The CDR3 DNA follows: TGTGCCTGGAGTGTTCAACACGATCAGCCCCAGCATTTT.

This chain joins TRBV13 and TRBJ2-7, with a weak D call TRBD2 (6 bases). The length of the CDR3 is 12 residues. Germline CDR1 PRHDT, CDR2 FYEKMQ (reference sequence). The V end lost 5 bases, the J end lost 7 bases, and 12 bases lay between the germline ends. The DNA of the CDR3 is TGTGCCAGCAGCCATCTGGGGGGTGAGCAGTACTTC. It yields the protein CASSHLGGEQYF.

The chain uses TRBV2 and TRBJ2-1; D gene uncertain. The CDR3 is 12 residues long. Looked up from germline, CDR1 is SNHLY and CDR2 is FYNNEI. Trimming pared 7 bases from V and 3 bases from J, leaving 7 bases between. CDR3 amino acids: CASKNLYNEQFF. In DNA, the CDR3 is TGTGCCAGCAAGAACCTCTACAATGAGCAGTTCTTC.

In nucleotides, the CDR3 is TGCGCCAGCAGCCAGGGCTCTACTAGTCTTCCTGAGCAGTTCTTC. Amino acid sequence: CASSQGSTSLPEQFF. This chain links TRBV4-1 with TRBJ2-1; D perhaps matches TRBD2 (5 bases). Germline V CDR1 and CDR2: MGHRA, YSYEKL. V was shortened by 3 bases and J by 9 bases, with 18 bases between the two germline ends. This CDR3 spans 15 amino acids.

The CDR3 coding sequence is TGCGCCAGCAGCCAAGTGGTAGGGATAGAGACCCAGTACTTC. Translating it yields CASSQVVGIETQYF. This chain uses TRBV4-1 with TRBJ2-5; D unclear. V was clipped by 1 base and J by 4 bases, with 10 bases between them. Germline CDR1 is MGHRA and CDR2 is YSYEKL. The CDR3 loop spans 14 amino acids.

This rearrangement joins TRBV28 to TRBJ1-5, with D maybe TRBD1 (6 bases). CDR1 MDHEN and CDR2 SYDVKM come from the germline V gene. V lost 7 bases to trimming and J lost 0 bases, with 16 bases between them. CDR3 length: 16 amino acids. The CDR3 DNA follows: TGTGCCAGCAATTCCCGGGACACATATAGCAATCAGCCCCAGCATTTT. Its protein product is CASNSRDTYSNQPQHF.

The chain carries TRBV27 and TRBJ1-2; 8 nucleotides line up with TRBD1. Germline trimming cut 1 base from V and 6 bases from J; bases unmatched to any gene: 4. The germline V gene encodes CDR1 MNHEY and CDR2 SMNVEV (reference sequence). CDR3 length: 14 amino acids. As DNA, the CDR3 is TGTGCCAGCAGTTTATTCGCAGGGGGCAATGGCTACACCTTC. It yields the protein CASSLFAGGNGYTF.